This T cell receptor (beta chain) stems from a study of PD-L1 blockade in urothelial cancer (dated by TCRdb to about 2017). Background for the entire study: Every patient began therapy around 2014 and was given atezolizumab 1,200 mg intravenously every 3 weeks. About 90% of the roughly 29 patients were identified as males with urothelial cancer of bladder origin, and a prior smoking history was reported by 18 of 29 patients. Patients had an ECOG performance status of 0 or 1 and had received between 0 and 3 prior chemotherapy regimens. Blood samples were analyzed 3 weeks after the start of treatment (second dose) and 6 weeks after the start of treatment. Blood samples gave median yields of around 150,000 T cells and 65,000 to 85,000 unique TCRs, along with a median clonality of around 0.075. The study, an exploratory multi-omic analysis, examined somatic, immune and clinical correlates of response to PD-L1 blockade with atezolizumab in urothelial cancer. TCR sequencing covered pretreatment tumor samples and matched, serially collected peripheral blood taken before and after atezolizumab treatment. Durable clinical benefit was defined as progression-free survival longer than 6 months, and TCR features were also tested against progression-free and overall survival. In the same patients who had TCR sequencing, pretreatment tumors also underwent whole exome sequencing and RNA sequencing. About 10 patients achieved durable clinical benefit and about 19 did not. Pretreatment blood TCR-seq was available for about 30 patients, at least one posttreatment blood collection was obtained for some 25 patients, and tumor TCR-seq was available for some 25 patients. On the study overall, not on this receptor specifically: Improved progression-free and overall survival was found to be associated with pretreatment peripheral blood TCR clonality below the median. Because of the small sample size (n ≈ 30) and the many exploratory analyses performed, the results are intended to be regarded as hypothesis-generating. Patients with durable benefit showed greater expansion of tumor-associated TCR clones in peripheral blood 3 weeks after starting treatment (n of about 21, p = 0.022).

A cohort of about 31 patients with locally advanced or metastatic urothelial carcinoma, treated at Memorial Sloan Kettering on a trial protocol, was included. Peripheral blood mononuclear cells were collected pretreatment and during treatment, with between 1 and 8 total time points obtained per patient. The Qiagen DNeasy Blood extraction kit was used to purify genomic DNA from total PBMCs and tumor samples. Collected pretreatment and during treatment, PBMCs were isolated and stored as previously described. In the germline V gene, CDR1 corresponds to MDHEN and CDR2 to SYDVKM. From the cysteine up to the phenylalanine, the CDR3 has a length of 14 residues. The CDR3 DNA has 42 bases and is translated from base 1. Trimming takes 6 bases off V and 6 bases off J; junction bases not matched to a gene: 7. With respect to this clone: Its antigen remains unidentified. Base qualities are not provided; no much larger clone lies one nucleotide away.

To estimate absolute template abundance from read counts, synthetic TCR analog templates were spiked into each PCR. TCRbeta CDR3 regions were amplified from genomic DNA with bias-controlled V and J gene primers using the immunoSEQ assay. Sequencing of rearranged TCRbeta segments was performed at approximately 20X coverage. In the paper's pipeline: Clustering was used to correct sequencing errors, and CDR3s were annotated against IMGT to assign V, D and J genes. Out-of-frame and stop-codon sequences were excluded, and only productive TCRbeta rearrangements were used in downstream analyses. To compute clonality, Shannon entropy was normalized by the log of the number of unique productive sequences and then subtracted from one. Clones differing between time points or between blood and tumor were identified using Fisher's exact test with Benjamini-Hochberg correction, with an adjusted p below 0.01 applied as the threshold. TCRdb took this table from immuneACCESS and kept in-frame rearrangements with V and J called. Such tables lack part of the clones; where checked against another copy, unresolved V genes explain under half of the gap, and the rest is unexplained. Clonal size and the V and J genes are those of that table, whereas D and trimming came from the DNA. The sample table holds 57,000 or so clones, of which over 70% were seen once. 3.5% to 4.5% of the sample comes from the top ten.

The TCR was taken from a man between 70 and 80 years old with urothelial cancer. The V and J genes are TRBV28 and TRBJ2-1; 8 junctional bases match TRBD1. Sequences were derived from PBMCs, sampled around atezolizumab (anti-PD-L1) treatment. The CDR3 reads as follows: CASSTTGDVNEQFF. The DNA reads as follows: TGTGCCAGCAGCACGACAGGGGATGTCAATGAGCAGTTCTTC.